The clone carrying this TCR beta chain came up a few times. As yet, its antigen is unknown. This entry belongs to a study of identical twins. Study-level results: Analyses of zero insertions could be partly confounded by invariant MAIT and iNKT cells.

Germline CDR1 KGHDR, CDR2 SFDVKD. CDR3 length: 13 amino acids. The germline V and J ends were trimmed by 4 bases and 3 bases, with 8 bases remaining between them. TCRdb ran MiXCR on the 5' RACE reads and lists one entry per CDR3 protein. The data contain 690,000 or so distinct CDR3 sequences, 5.5% to 7.5% of them singletons. The source of this sequence is a man younger than 35 in good health. The sequencing sample was made of naive T cells sorted from blood. The J gene is TRBJ2-5, the V gene TRBV24-1, with D possibly TRBD1 on 5 matching bases. In DNA, the CDR3 is TGTGCCACCAGTGACTGGACAAAAGAGACCCAGTACTTC. Translated: CATSDWTKETQYF.